These 26 T cell receptor beta chains share one sample of origin, sequenced in a study of vaccination effects on CD4 cells after COVID-19. Their antigens are not known. Clones were read by immunoSEQ multiplex PCR, and TCRdb kept only the in-frame ones, dropping some. The sample comprises approximately 28,000 clones, roughly 68% of which are singletons, and 22% rests with the top ten. Sequencing followed a ViraFEST assay step that expanded antigen-specific CD4+ T cells with viral peptide pools. It was after 10 days of culture that CD4+ T cells were isolated. Vaccinated participants had no history of SARS-CoV-2 infection and tested negative for nucleocapsid antibodies. The sequences come from CD4+ T cells from PBMCs cultured with HCoV-NL63 spike peptides, collected before COVID-19 vaccination. The source of these receptors is a human donor who received a COVID-19 vaccine.

The rearrangement uses TRBV6-2 or TRBV6-3 and TRBJ2-5, with 7 bases matching TRBD2. Germline-derived CDR1 and CDR2 are MNHEY and SVGEGT. This CDR3 spans 15 amino acids. Germline trimming cut 1 base from V and 4 bases from J; bases unmatched to any gene: 6. The CDR3 nucleotides read TGTGCCAGCAGTTACTGGACTAGTGTCGGAGAGACCCAGTACTTC. Translated: CASSYWTSVGETQYF.

V gene TRBV19 combines with J gene TRBJ1-5, with D tentatively TRBD1 (5 bases). Germline lookup yields CDR1 LNHDA and CDR2 SQIVND (reference sequence). Trimming pared 4 bases from V and 0 bases from J, leaving 10 bases between. This CDR3 has 15 residues. The CDR3 spells CASSTGLNSNQPQHF. Here the CDR3 DNA reads TGTGCCAGTAGTACGGGACTGAATAGCAATCAGCCCCAGCATTTT.

The chain employs TRBV7-9 and TRBJ2-1; D is unclear. Germline V gene lookup returns CDR1 SEHNR and CDR2 FQNEAQ (reference sequence). V was trimmed by 5 bases and J by 7 bases, leaving 15 bases between them. CDR3 length: 14 amino acids. CDR3 region: CASSDGRAPNEQFF. CDR3 nucleotide sequence: TGTGCCAGCAGCGACGGACGGGCCCCTAATGAGCAGTTCTTC.

The chain links TRBV18 to TRBJ2-3; D is possibly TRBD2 (6 bases). Trimming shortened V by 9 bases and J by 2 bases, and 15 bases separated the two germline ends. The CDR3 has 14 amino acids. Germline CDR1 is KGHSH and CDR2 is LQKENI. The CDR3 protein is CASRRGLPTDTQYF. The CDR3 nucleotides read TGTGCCAGTCGGCGGGGACTCCCCACAGATACGCAGTATTTT.

The chain uses TRBV5-1 and TRBJ1-5; 8 bases fit TRBD1. CDR1 is SGHRS, CDR2 YFSETQ, per germline. The V segment lost 3 bases and the J segment 7 bases; nucleotides outside the gene matches: 6. The CDR3 extends over 14 amino acids. The CDR3 spells CASSSGQAGQPQHF. In nucleotides, the CDR3 is TGCGCCAGCAGCTCGGGACAGGCCGGGCAGCCCCAGCATTTT.

This clone occurred a few times. V usage is TRBV30 and J usage is TRBJ1-1, with D unresolved. The CDR3 covers 14 residues. The V gene lost 0 bases and the J gene lost 4 bases, with 12 bases spanning the gap. CDR1 is GTSNPN, CDR2 SVGIG, per germline (reference sequence). CDR3 DNA: TGTGCCTGGAGTGTACACAGACGGACCACTGAAGCTTTCTTT. It yields the protein CAWSVHRRTTEAFF.

This clone showed up just a few times. The rearrangement joins TRBV28 to TRBJ1-1, with 8 bases matching TRBD1. This CDR3 spans 14 amino acids. The V gene's germline CDR1 is MDHEN and CDR2 SYDVKM. V dropped 5 bases and J dropped 5; count of bases not matched to a gene: 7. CDR3 loop: CASSPWTGKTEAFF. Written as DNA, the CDR3 is TGTGCCAGCAGTCCATGGACAGGGAAAACTGAAGCTTTCTTT.

For this clone: The junction does not match germline at one end; this may be a read error. The genes are TRBV7-7 and TRBJ1-5; 7 bases line up with TRBD1. The germline gives CDR1 SSHAT, CDR2 FNYEAQ (reference sequence). The CDR3 runs to 17 residues. Here the CDR3 DNA reads TGTGCTAGCAGCCCCGAGTGGGAAGGGGGCCTACCACAGCCCCAGCATTTT. Protein product: CASSPEWEGGLPQPQHF.

V is TRBV6-2 or TRBV6-3 and J is TRBJ2-1, with TRBD2 identical over 9 bases. Unmatched junction bases numbered 9, after V lost 4 bases and J lost 2 bases. Germline lookup yields CDR1 MNHEY and CDR2 SVGEGT. The CDR3 runs to 17 residues. The CDR3 DNA follows: TGTGCCAGCAGTTCCCTGAAAGCGGGAGGAACCTACAATGAGCAGTTCTTC. Translating gives CASSSLKAGGTYNEQFF.

This chain uses TRBV7-9 with TRBJ2-5; no definite D call. V lost 5 bases to trimming and J lost 4 bases, with 5 bases between them. This CDR3 spans 11 amino acids. Germline CDR1 is SEHNR and CDR2 is FQNEAQ (reference sequence). The CDR3 loop is CASSQSETQYF. Here the CDR3 DNA reads TGTGCCAGCAGCCAATCAGAGACCCAGTACTTC.

Here the CDR3 DNA reads TGTGCCAGCAGCCACAGCGGGAGGGCATACAATGAGCAGTTCTTC. As protein: CASSHSGRAYNEQFF. This sequence joins TRBV6-2 or TRBV6-3 and TRBJ2-1, with TRBD2 matching over 10 bases. Germline CDR1 MNHEY, CDR2 SVGEGT. J lost 4 bases, V lost 6 bases, and 6 bases had no gene match. This CDR3 comprises 15 residues.

This chain connects TRBV9 to TRBJ2-5, with 7 nucleotides matching TRBD1. The CDR3 totals 14 residues. Trimming took 8 bases from V and 2 from J; bases not matched to a gene: 9. Germline V gene data show CDR1 as SGDLS and CDR2 as YYNGEE. In nucleotides, the CDR3 is TGTGCCAGTGGGCCCGGGACAGTACAAGAGACCCAGTACTTC. Translated: CASGPGTVQETQYF.

The chain uses TRBV24-1 and TRBJ1-5; 7 nucleotides agree with TRBD1. The germline V gene encodes CDR1 KGHDR and CDR2 SFDVKD. V was clipped by 4 bases and J by 3 bases; unmatched bases: 5. CDR3 length: 15 amino acids. CDR3 protein: CATSDPGGYNQPQHF. The CDR3 bases are TGTGCCACCAGTGACCCAGGGGGATACAATCAGCCCCAGCATTTT.

V and J are TRBV7-2 and TRBJ2-1; D might be TRBD2 (6 bases). Germline CDR1 SGHTA, CDR2 FQGNSA. The CDR3 length is 16 residues. Trimming took off 3 bases at V and 5 bases at J, with 17 bases between the two ends. CDR3 DNA: TGTGCCAGCAGCTTTTATGCGGGGCTAAACCACAATGAGCAGTTCTTC. The encoded protein is CASSFYAGLNHNEQFF. The variable domain in full, completed from reference TRBV7-2 and TRBJ2-1, reads GAGVSQSPSNKVTEKGKDVELRCDPISGHTALYWYRQSLGQGLEFLIYFQGNSAPDKSGLPSDRFSAERTGGSVSTLTIQRTQQEDSAVYLCASSFYAGLNHNEQFFGPGTRLTVL.

This clone was detected a few times. The rearrangement uses TRBV7-9 and TRBJ1-5; 7 bases map to TRBD1. From germline, CDR1 is SEHNR and CDR2 FQNEAQ (reference sequence). V was pared by 7 bases and J by 2 bases, with 8 bases of the junction left unmatched. This CDR3 has 15 residues. The CDR3, as DNA: TGTGCCAGCACACAAGGACAGGCCGGCAATCAGCCCCAGCATTTT. Residues: CASTQGQAGNQPQHF.

The chain uses TRBV5-6 and TRBJ1-2, with D uncertain. This CDR3 region has 15 residues. The germline gives CDR1 SGHDT, CDR2 YYEEEE. V lost 2 bases to trimming and J lost 4 bases, with 15 bases between them. This CDR3 is CASSFDTHLLYGYTF. The DNA for the CDR3 is TGTGCCAGCAGCTTTGACACTCATCTTCTCTATGGCTACACCTTC.

This chain uses TRBV6-5 with TRBJ2-3; 8 positions agree with TRBD2. Looked up from germline, CDR1 is MNHEY and CDR2 is SVGAGI. This CDR3 contains 15 residues. The ends lost 4 bases at V and 5 bases at J; junction bases unmatched: 8. CDR3 in DNA: TGTGCCAGCAGTTCCGCCGCAGGGACTAGAGATACGCAGTATTTT. This translates into CASSSAAGTRDTQYF.

Here the CDR3 reads CASSYRTSGSTDTQYF. The CDR3, as DNA: TGTGCCAGCAGTTATCGGACTAGCGGGAGCACAGATACGCAGTATTTT. This sequence joins TRBV7-8 and TRBJ2-3; 11 bases align to TRBD2. The ends lost 6 bases at V and 0 bases at J; junction bases unmatched: 5. The CDR3 contains 16 residues. Germline-derived CDR1 and CDR2 are SGHVS and FQNEAQ.

V gene TRBV6-2 or TRBV6-3 combines with J gene TRBJ2-1; 7 bases are shared with TRBD1. Germline loops: CDR1 MNHEY, CDR2 SVGEGT. The CDR3 has 17 amino acids. V trimming: 2 bases; J trimming: 2 bases; junction bases outside the gene matches: 9. Written as DNA, the CDR3 is TGTGCCAGCAGTTACCAACGACAGGGAGAGCCCTACAATGAGCAGTTCTTC. This sequence encodes CASSYQRQGEPYNEQFF.

The J gene is TRBJ2-1, the V gene TRBV5-4; D uncertain. V lost 3 bases to trimming and J lost 9 bases, with 19 bases between them. The CDR3 covers 15 residues. Germline CDR1 is SGHNT and CDR2 is YYREEE (reference sequence). The CDR3 DNA follows: TGTGCCAGCAGCTCATCTACGGCTTCCCTCCGTGAGCAGTTCTTC. This gives the protein CASSSSTASLREQFF.

The CDR3 sequence: CASSQGPGPGNTIYF. CDR3 sequence (DNA): TGTGCCAGCAGCCAAGGACCAGGGCCGGGAAACACCATATATTTT. This chain links TRBV3-1 (or the pseudogene TRBV3-2) with TRBJ1-3; D is possibly TRBD1 (5 bases). Germline V gene sequence: CDR1 LGHDT, CDR2 YNNKEL (reference sequence). Deletions cut 1 base from V and 4 bases from J, with 11 bases between. The CDR3 runs 15 residues.

The V gene is TRBV18, the J gene TRBJ1-6; unclear D gene. This CDR3 spans 16 amino acids. V lost 3 bases and J lost 5, with 14 bases in between. Germline V gives CDR1 KGHSH, CDR2 LQKENI. CDR3 amino acids: CASSPGVVTNNSPLHF. CDR3 bases: TGTGCCAGCTCACCCGGGGTGGTGACCAATAATTCACCCCTCCACTTT. Full variable domain (remainder filled in from reference TRBV18 and TRBJ1-6): NAGVMQNPRHLVRRRGQEARLRCSPMKGHSHVYWYRQLPEEGLKFMVYLQKENIIDESGMPKERFSAEFPKEGPSILRIQQVVRGDSAAYFCASSPGVVTNNSPLHFGNGTRLTVT.

This sequence joins TRBV5-6 and TRBJ2-3, with D possibly TRBD1 on 6 matching bases. V was clipped by 0 bases and J by 3 bases, with 11 bases between them. The CDR3 runs 15 residues. Germline V lookup: CDR1 SGHDT, CDR2 YYEEEE. The CDR3 spells CASSLDTTGTDTQYF. The DNA of the CDR3 is TGTGCCAGCAGCTTGGACACCACAGGGACAGATACGCAGTATTTT.

The J gene is TRBJ1-5, the V gene TRBV2; a possible D gene is TRBD1 (5 bases). Trimming took 4 bases from V and 4 from J, leaving 8 bases between them. CDR3 length: 13 residues. Germline V CDR1 and CDR2: SNHLY, FYNNEI. The CDR3 bases are TGTGCCAGCAGTGGGGACGGGAATCAGCCCCAGCATTTT. Translating gives CASSGDGNQPQHF.

The rearrangement links TRBV6-4 to TRBJ2-7; perhaps TRBD2 as D (6 bases). This CDR3 contains 13 residues. Trimming removed 2 bases at V and 9 bases at J, with 14 bases between. The germline V gene encodes CDR1 MRHNA and CDR2 SNTAGT. This chain's CDR3 is CASSDIEGGPQYF. The CDR3 nucleotides are TGTGCCAGCAGTGACATAGAGGGAGGCCCGCAGTACTTC.

The chain employs TRBV7-2 and TRBJ2-7; 7 bases match TRBD2. The CDR3 has 12 amino acids. Germline V gives CDR1 SGHTA, CDR2 FQGNSA. V lost 5 bases, J lost 7 bases, and 5 bases stayed unmatched. CDR3 bases: TGTGCCAGCAGCCCACGACTAGCTGAGCAGTACTTC. It encodes CASSPRLAEQYF.